The 10 T cell receptor beta chains below come from one sample, sequenced in a study of T cell changes during pregnancy in multiple sclerosis. Sequencing used immunoSEQ multiplex PCR; TCRdb keeps in-frame clones, though not all of them. Among about 80,000 clones listed, just over 90% were seen once. The specimen was peripheral blood, collected before pregnancy. Receptor source: a female donor with multiple sclerosis, enrolled in a pregnancy study.

J is TRBJ2-3 and V is TRBV20-1, with D maybe TRBD2 (5 bases). V was shortened by 6 bases and J by 4 bases, with 8 bases between the two germline ends. The CDR3 contains 11 residues. Germline V gives CDR1 DFQATT, CDR2 SNEGSKA (reference sequence). CDR3 nucleotides: TGCAGTGCGGAGGCAGCAGATACGCAGTATTTT. Translation: CSAEAADTQYF.

The chain uses TRBV27 and TRBJ1-1; D perhaps matches TRBD1 (5 bases). V was cut by 1 base and J by 2 bases, with 11 bases left in between. The CDR3 is 15 amino acids. Germline V gene data show CDR1 as MNHEY and CDR2 as SMNVEV (reference sequence). The CDR3 sequence is CASSLWGTSNTEAFF. The CDR3 nucleotides read TGTGCCAGCAGTTTATGGGGCACCTCTAACACTGAAGCTTTCTTT.

The chain is built from TRBV4-1 and TRBJ2-4; the match to TRBD2 covers 12 bases. The CDR3 is made up of 18 amino acids. V lost 9 bases and J lost 3; bases outside the gene matches: 15. Germline V lookup: CDR1 MGHRA, CDR2 YSYEKL. In nucleotides, the CDR3 is TGCGCCAGTTCCCTTGGGCTAGCGGGGGGGGTTGGCAAAAACATTCAGTACTTC. Encoded protein: CASSLGLAGGVGKNIQYF.

This clone was counted a few times. The DNA for the CDR3 is TGCGCCAGCAGCTTAGGGACAGGGGGAAATGGTTCACCCCTCCACTTT. It encodes CASSLGTGGNGSPLHF. The chain is built from TRBV5-1 and TRBJ1-6; the match to TRBD1 covers 11 bases. The CDR3 loop spans 16 amino acids. Germline V gene data show CDR1 as SGHRS and CDR2 as YFSETQ. After removal of 2 bases from V and 9 bases from J, the junction contained 7 bases not matched to a gene. Together with reference TRBV5-1 and TRBJ1-6, the CDR3 gives the full variable domain: KAGVTQTPRYLIKTRGQQVTLSCSPISGHRSVSWYQQTPGQGLQFLFEYFSETQRNKGNFPGRFSGRQFSNSRSEMNVSTLELGDSALYLCASSLGTGGNGSPLHFGNGTRLTVT.

The J gene is TRBJ2-3, the V gene TRBV25-1, with 7 bases identical to TRBD2. The germline V gene has CDR1 MGHDK and CDR2 SYGVNS. J lost 2 bases, V lost 7 bases, and 9 bases had no gene match. The CDR3 contains 15 residues. CDR3 amino acids: CASTPLSGDTDTQYF. CDR3 sequence (DNA): TGTGCCAGCACTCCCCTGAGCGGGGACACAGATACGCAGTATTTT.

The chain links TRBV15 to TRBJ1-6; the D is unclear. The CDR3 is made up of 15 amino acids. From germline, CDR1 is LNHNV and CDR2 YYDKDF (reference sequence). The V end was cut by 5 bases, the J end by 6 bases, with 14 bases between. The CDR3 protein is CATSRSFAVNSPLHF. DNA for the CDR3: TGTGCCACCAGCCGGAGTTTTGCAGTTAATTCACCCCTCCACTTT.

The genes are TRBV18 and TRBJ1-1; no definite D call. V shed 0 bases and J shed 0 bases, with 8 bases lying between them. CDR1 is KGHSH, CDR2 LQKENI, per germline. The CDR3 is 15 amino acids. The CDR3 sequence: CASSPPAGMNTEAFF. The CDR3 bases are TGTGCCAGCTCACCACCTGCAGGCATGAACACTGAAGCTTTCTTT. Supplemented by reference TRBV18 and TRBJ1-1, the full variable domain reads NAGVMQNPRHLVRRRGQEARLRCSPMKGHSHVYWYRQLPEEGLKFMVYLQKENIIDESGMPKERFSAEFPKEGPSILRIQQVVRGDSAAYFCASSPPAGMNTEAFFGQGTRLTVV.

V gene TRBV7-9 combines with J gene TRBJ2-5; 7 bases fit TRBD1. From germline, CDR1 is SEHNR and CDR2 FQNEAQ (reference sequence). The CDR3 totals 14 residues. After removal of 6 bases from V and 2 bases from J, the junction contained 6 bases not matched to a gene. The DNA of the CDR3 is TGTGCCAGCAGTACAGGGACAGTTCAAGAGACCCAGTACTTC. It yields the protein CASSTGTVQETQYF.

The J gene is TRBJ2-1, the V gene TRBV11-2; 7 bases fit TRBD1. CDR1 is SGHAT and CDR2 is FQNNGV in the germline V gene. The ends lost 7 bases at V and 0 bases at J; junction bases unmatched: 12. The CDR3 runs to 17 residues. CDR3 sequence reads: CASMGTDQQGSYNEQFF. CDR3 bases: TGTGCCAGCATGGGGACAGACCAGCAGGGCTCCTACAATGAGCAGTTCTTC.

The chain couples TRBV19 to TRBJ2-5, with a weak D call TRBD1 (5 bases). Germline values: CDR1 LNHDA, CDR2 SQIVND (reference sequence). The germline V and J ends were trimmed by 4 bases and 0 bases, with 12 bases remaining between them. This CDR3 is 15 amino acids long. DNA for the CDR3: TGTGCCAGTAGTACCAGGGTAGGGTACCAAGAGACCCAGTACTTC. The encoded protein is CASSTRVGYQETQYF. Full variable domain (remainder filled in from reference TRBV19 and TRBJ2-5): DGGITQSPKYLFRKEGQNVTLSCEQNLNHDAMYWYRQDPGQGLRLIYYSQIVNDFQKGDIAEGYSVSREKKESFPLTVTSAQKNPTAFYLCASSTRVGYQETQYFGPGTRLLVL.